Listed below are T cell receptor beta chains from one sample, sequenced in a study of human T cells and chemical hapten exposure. From the RACE reads, TCRdb called clonotypes with MiXCR, one entry per CDR3 protein. The table has 100,000 to 150,000 distinct CDR3 sequences, around 8.2% seen once. The sequenced sample was whole blood. Receptors originate from a male donor in good health. Some clones in this sample may be carry-over from other donors' samples. CDR3s include the opening cysteine and the closing phenylalanine or tryptophan. The order of the fields is J gene, clone size, V gene, D gene, CDR3 DNA, CDR3 protein. The D gene is left open where the match is weak. Only part of the rows carry a size: once, few, many, or a class if the clone is expanded.

j_gene: TRBJ2-1
abundance: few
v_gene: TRBV6-5
d_gene: TRBD2
CDR3nt: TGTGCCAGCAACCGAGCGGGAGGGCGCAATGAGCAGTTCTTC
CDR3aa: CASNRAGGRNEQFF

j_gene: TRBJ1-6
abundance: few
v_gene: TRBV27
d_gene: .
CDR3nt: TGTGCCAGCAGTCCCCGATCCGATTCACCCCTCCACTTT
CDR3aa: CASSPRSDSPLHF

j_gene: TRBJ1-5
abundance: .
v_gene: TRBV6-1
d_gene: TRBD1
CDR3nt: TGTGCCAGCAATCAGGGGGGGCAGCCCCAGCATTTT
CDR3aa: CASNQGGQPQHF

j_gene: TRBJ2-5
abundance: few
v_gene: TRBV2
d_gene: .
CDR3nt: TGTGCCAGCAGTCCGTTCGAGGGACTCCAAGAGACCCAGTACTTC
CDR3aa: CASSPFEGLQETQYF

j_gene: TRBJ2-5
abundance: many
v_gene: TRBV10-3
d_gene: .
CDR3nt: TGTGCCATCAGTTTTGGGGTACAAGAGACCCAGTACTTC
CDR3aa: CAISFGVQETQYF

j_gene: TRBJ2-1
abundance: few
v_gene: TRBV20-1
d_gene: .
CDR3nt: TGCAGTGGGGGGGTCGATGAGCAGTTCTTC
CDR3aa: CSGGVDEQFF

j_gene: TRBJ1-6
abundance: many
v_gene: TRBV7-9
d_gene: TRBD1
CDR3nt: TGTGCCAGCAGCTTAGCCGGACAGGGGGTTAATTCACCCCTCCACTTT
CDR3aa: CASSLAGQGVNSPLHF

j_gene: TRBJ1-2
abundance: many
v_gene: TRBV7-2
d_gene: .
CDR3nt: TGTGCCAGCAGCTGGACCCTCATGGAGAATGGCTACACCTTC
CDR3aa: CASSWTLMENGYTF

j_gene: TRBJ2-3
abundance: .
v_gene: TRBV11-1
d_gene: .
CDR3nt: TGTGCCAGCAGCTTAACCGACTTTTATACGCAGTATTTT
CDR3aa: CASSLTDFYTQYF

j_gene: TRBJ2-7
abundance: .
v_gene: TRBV2
d_gene: .
CDR3nt: TGTGCCAGCGGTGACAGAAAATCCTACGAGCAGTACTTC
CDR3aa: CASGDRKSYEQYF

j_gene: TRBJ2-3
abundance: many
v_gene: TRBV5-1
d_gene: TRBD2
CDR3nt: TGCGCCAGCAGCTTGGATCTAGCGGCCACAGATACGCAGTATTTT
CDR3aa: CASSLDLAATDTQYF

j_gene: TRBJ1-5
abundance: .
v_gene: TRBV5-6
d_gene: .
CDR3nt: TGTGCCAGCAGCTCGTACAATCAGCCCCAGCATTTT
CDR3aa: CASSSYNQPQHF

j_gene: TRBJ2-2
abundance: .
v_gene: TRBV5-5
d_gene: .
CDR3nt: TGTGCCAGCAGCTTGGCCAGGGGCTGGACCGGGGAGCTGTTTTTT
CDR3aa: CASSLARGWTGELFF

j_gene: TRBJ2-3
abundance: .
v_gene: TRBV5-4
d_gene: TRBD2
CDR3nt: TGTGCCAGCAGCCGGGAGGACACAGATACGCAGTATTTT
CDR3aa: CASSREDTDTQYF

j_gene: TRBJ2-5
abundance: many
v_gene: TRBV5-1
d_gene: TRBD2
CDR3nt: TGCGCCAGCAGCTTGGCGCTAGCGGGAGAAGAGACCCAGTACTTC
CDR3aa: CASSLALAGEETQYF

j_gene: TRBJ2-1
abundance: .
v_gene: TRBV29-1
d_gene: TRBD1
CDR3nt: TGCAGCGGATCCGGGACAGAAATGTACAATGAGCAGTTCTTC
CDR3aa: CSGSGTEMYNEQFF

j_gene: TRBJ2-5
abundance: .
v_gene: TRBV12-3/TRBV12-4
d_gene: .
CDR3nt: TGTGCCAGCAGTCCAGACACCCAAGAGACCCAGTACTTC
CDR3aa: CASSPDTQETQYF